This passage covers 3 T cell receptor beta chains from one sample sequenced in a study of regulatory T cells in long-lasting Graves disease. TCR beta libraries were built with iRepertoire HTBI primers and Arm-PCR of CDR3 regions. TCRdb analysed the multiplex PCR reads with MiXCR anew, one entry per CDR3 protein. Of about 540,000 distinct CDR3 sequences in the sample, approximately 12% are singletons; the top ten hold 10%. Time point described: newly diagnosed GD, antithyroid drugs for less than 3 months. Making the TCR library involved RNA that had been extracted from PBMCs. This sample also appeared in a second study, on T cells in Graves' hyperthyroidism and ophthalmopathy.

The specimen was peripheral blood mononuclear cells (PBMCs), collected at new diagnosis, from a patient treated with antithyroid drugs. These receptor sequences come from a man aged 25 to 45 with Graves disease.

The rearrangement uses TRBV27 and TRBJ1-3; TRBD1 agrees at 12 bases. Unmatched junction bases numbered 5, after V lost 4 bases and J lost 4 bases. This CDR3 has 16 residues. Germline CDR1 MNHEY, CDR2 SMNVEV (reference sequence). The CDR3 bases are TGTGCCAGCAGTTCAACCGGGACAGGGGGCGGAAACACCATATATTTT. It is translated as CASSSTGTGGGNTIYF.

The table lists this clonotype with many counts. This sequence joins TRBV7-3 and TRBJ2-3; D perhaps matches TRBD2 (6 bases). The CDR3 length is 14 residues. Germline V gives CDR1 SGHTA, CDR2 FQGTGA. Trimming left V 5 bases short and J 5 bases short, with 14 bases between. CDR3: CASSLNAGRDTQYF. In DNA, the CDR3 is TGTGCCAGCAGCCTAAACGCGGGGAGAGATACGCAGTATTTT.

This clonotype was recorded at least ten times. The rearrangement joins TRBV11-2 to TRBJ2-7; 9 positions match TRBD1. This CDR3 spans 14 amino acids. Germline V gene sequence: CDR1 SGHAT, CDR2 FQNNGV. The ends lost 5 bases at V and 4 bases at J; junction bases unmatched: 6. The CDR3 sequence is CASSPGQGRYEQYF. In DNA, the CDR3 is TGTGCCAGCAGCCCAGGACAGGGGAGATACGAGCAGTACTTC.